Each of the 21 T cell receptor beta chains below was sequenced from the same sample in a study of T cells in women clearing cervical HPV infection. Method: immunoSEQ multiplex PCR; TCRdb's copy keeps in-frame clones and lacks some. The sample data list about 40,000 clones. Source material: blood buffy coat. All receptors come from a woman aged 18 to 75 with a cervical HPV16 infection that either progressed to CIN3+ or cleared (not recorded which).

Of note for this clone: The read stops 3 residues short of the end of the CDR3; the missing end is completed from the germline J gene. The V and J genes are TRBV19 and TRBJ1-5, with D possibly being TRBD1 (5 bases). The CDR3 spans 13 residues. V lost 3 bases to trimming and J lost 5 bases, with 8 bases between them. Germline V lookup: CDR1 LNHDA, CDR2 SQIVND (reference sequence). The CDR3 DNA, read in part, is TGTGCCAGTAGTATGACAGACTATCAGCCC. Protein: CASSMTDYQP. The CDR3 reads in full as CASSMTDYQPQHF.

Points on this clone: The sequence runs out 3 residues before the end of the CDR3; the remainder is reconstructed from the germline J gene. The chain couples TRBV11-2 to TRBJ2-7; a possible D gene is TRBD2 (7 bases). The CDR3 has 13 amino acids. V shed 6 bases and J shed 4 bases, with 13 bases lying between them. Germline V gene lookup returns CDR1 SGHAT and CDR2 FQNNGV. The CDR3 is CASSPKGGYEQYF. The part of the CDR3 DNA that was read is TGTGCCAGCAGTCCTAAGGGGGGGTACGAG.

A word on this clone: The read terminates 3 residues ahead of where the CDR3 ends, so the germline J gene completes it. The gene calls are TRBV28 and TRBJ2-7; 7 nucleotides line up with TRBD2. Germline values: CDR1 MDHEN, CDR2 SYDVKM. This CDR3 is 14 amino acids long. V lost 8 bases and J lost 2; bases outside the gene matches: 9. The DNA read from the CDR3 is TGTGCCAGCTTATCTGGCGGGGGTACCTACGAG. It codes for CASLSGGGTYE. Given in full, the CDR3 is CASLSGGGTYEQYF.

The CDR3 bases that were read are TGTGCCAGTAGTATAGTCGGACAGGGCGGCCAGCCC. It encodes CASSIVGQGGQP. The whole CDR3 is CASSIVGQGGQPQHF. The J gene is TRBJ1-5, the V gene TRBV19, with 8 positions matching TRBD1. Coverage ceases 3 residues before the CDR3 finishes, and the germline J gene fills in the end. Looked up from germline, CDR1 is LNHDA and CDR2 is SQIVND (reference sequence). The CDR3 spans 15 residues. After removal of 1 base from V and 7 bases from J, the junction contained 6 bases not matched to a gene.

Details on this clone: From the germline J gene comes the end of the CDR3, since the read stops 3 residues before it. The rearrangement links TRBV6-1 to TRBJ2-1; the match to TRBD2 covers 14 bases. J lost 7 bases, V lost 6 bases, and 8 bases had no gene match. The CDR3 consists of 16 residues. Germline CDR1 and CDR2: MNHNS and SASEGT. CDR3 DNA (partial): TGTGCCAGCAGGGAACGGACTAGCGGGAGGACGAATGAG. Encoded protein: CASRERTSGRTNE. From start to end, the CDR3 is CASRERTSGRTNEQFF.

Details on this clone: The read ends 3 residues before the CDR3 terminus; that terminus is restored from the germline J gene. This chain joins TRBV12-5 and TRBJ2-7, with 9 bases that match TRBD1. Germline trimming cut 7 bases from V and 1 base from J; bases unmatched to any gene: 8. The CDR3 sequence is 15 residues long. The germline gives CDR1 LGHNT, CDR2 FRNRAP. CDR3 sequence reads: CASVLRGQGSYEQYF. The sequenced CDR3 bases are TGTGCTAGTGTTCTCCGGGGACAGGGTTCCTACGAG. Full variable domain (missing parts from reference TRBV12-5 and TRBJ2-7): DARVTQTPRHKVTEMGQEVTMRCQPILGHNTVFWYRQTMMQGLELLAYFRNRAPLDDSGMPKDRFSAEMPDATLATLKIQPSEPRDSAVYFCASVLRGQGSYEQYFGPGTRLTVT.

With regard to this clone: The read terminates 3 residues ahead of where the CDR3 ends, so the germline J gene completes it. The gene calls are TRBV24-1 and TRBJ2-1; perhaps TRBD2 as D (6 bases). The germline CDR1 and CDR2 sequences are KGHDR and SFDVKD. This CDR3 has 14 residues. Deletions cut 6 bases from V and 7 bases from J, with 15 bases between. Partial CDR3 DNA: TGTGCCACCAGTAGCCGGAGGGTACTGAATGAG. Translated: CATSSRRVLNE. From start to end, the CDR3 is CATSSRRVLNEQFF.

Remarks on this clone: A junction end diverges from the germline sequence, so it may reflect a read error. The CDR3 region is CASSGLAGVGNIQYF. The sequenced CDR3 bases are TGCGCCAGCAGCGGACTAGCGGGAGTTGGAAACATT. The chain couples TRBV4-2 to TRBJ2-4, with 13 nucleotides matching TRBD2. The read ends 3 residues before the CDR3 terminus; that terminus is restored from the germline J gene. Looked up from germline, CDR1 is LGHNA and CDR2 is YNFKEQ. The CDR3 contains 15 residues.

Details on this clone: The read stops 3 residues short of the end of the CDR3; the missing end is completed from the germline J gene. The V gene is TRBV7-9, the J gene TRBJ1-2; D is undetermined. The CDR3 contains 15 residues. Germline loops: CDR1 SEHNR, CDR2 FQNEAQ (reference sequence). CDR3 bases read: TGTGCCAGCAGCTTAGCGTCGGCGGCGCGCTACGAC. Protein: CASSLASAARYD. The full CDR3 is CASSLASAARYDYTF.

A note on this clone: The CDR3 is cut off 3 residues early in the read; its end comes from the germline J gene. The V call is TRBV5-1, the J call TRBJ1-2; D is undetermined. V was clipped by 4 bases and J by 2 bases, with 12 bases between them. Germline V gives CDR1 SGHRS, CDR2 YFSETQ. This CDR3 has 14 residues. CDR3 DNA (partial): TGCGCCAGCAGCACCGCCGGGGAGAACTATGGC. Its translation: CASSTAGENYG. The complete CDR3 protein is CASSTAGENYGYTF.

Worth noting for this clone: The read ends 3 residues before the CDR3 terminus; that terminus is restored from the germline J gene. The rearrangement links TRBV2 to TRBJ2-1; the match to TRBD2 covers 11 bases. There are 19 residues in the CDR3. CDR1 is SNHLY, CDR2 FYNNEI, per germline. Losses at the gene ends were 10 bases for V and 6 bases for J; bases not matched to a gene: 23. CDR3 loop: CAIDGIVGTSGRRGNEQFF. CDR3 DNA, as far as it was read: TGTGCCATAGATGGGATTGTAGGGACTAGCGGAAGACGGGGCAATGAG.

A note on this clone: The sequenced fragment ends 3 residues before the CDR3 boundary, so the rest is inferred from the germline J gene. The gene calls are TRBV16 and TRBJ2-3; D remains unclear. Germline V gives CDR1 KGHSY, CDR2 FQNENV. This CDR3 is built from 14 residues. The CDR3 DNA, read in part, is TGTGCCAGCAGTCTCCTATCACCCCAAGAGACG. Encoded protein: CASSLLSPQET. The entire CDR3 protein is CASSLLSPQETQYF.

Details on this clone: The CDR3 extends 3 residues past the end of the read, so its final part is completed from the germline J gene. The V and J genes are TRBV5-5 and TRBJ1-2, with a possible D match to TRBD1 (5 bases). Trimming took 0 bases from V and 6 from J, leaving 12 bases between them. CDR3 length: 14 amino acids. Germline V CDR1 and CDR2: SGHKS, YYEKEE (reference sequence). Incomplete CDR3 DNA: TGTGCCAGCAGCTTGGCCTTCAGGGCCGATGGC. Its protein product is CASSLAFRADG. The whole CDR3 reads CASSLAFRADGYTF.

The DNA read from the CDR3 is TGCGCCAGCAGCTGGGGGGATAGCTCCTACAATGAG. It yields the protein CASSWGDSSYNE. The whole CDR3 region reads CASSWGDSSYNEQFF. This sequence joins TRBV5-1 and TRBJ2-1; D is possibly TRBD2 (6 bases). Coverage ceases 3 residues before the CDR3 finishes, and the germline J gene fills in the end. V was cut by 3 bases and J by 0 bases, with 10 bases left in between. Per germline, CDR1 SGHRS and CDR2 YFSETQ. The CDR3 length is 15 residues.

As to this clone: The read is 3 residues too short to cover the CDR3 end, so that end is filled in from the germline J gene. This chain connects TRBV5-1 to TRBJ2-7, with TRBD2 matching over 8 bases. The V gene end was trimmed by 0 bases and the J gene end by 4 bases; junction bases not matched to a gene: 6. The CDR3 is 15 residues long. Germline V gene lookup returns CDR1 SGHRS and CDR2 YFSETQ. The CDR3: CASSLESGRRYEQYF. CDR3 DNA (partial): TGCGCCAGCAGCTTGGAGAGCGGGAGAAGGTACGAG.

This clone registers medium-sized by frequency. The sequenced fragment ends 3 residues before the CDR3 boundary, so the rest is inferred from the germline J gene. The chain is built from TRBV30 and TRBJ1-5; 8 bases are shared with TRBD1. Trimming took 4 bases from V and 5 from J; bases not matched to a gene: 7. CDR1 and CDR2 from the germline V gene are GTSNPN and SVGIG (reference sequence). This CDR3 region has 14 residues. The CDR3 region is CAWTDRGTDQPQHF. Partial CDR3 DNA: TGTGCCTGGACCGACAGGGGTACGGATCAGCCC. The variable domain in full, completed from reference TRBV30 and TRBJ1-5, reads SQTIHQWPATLVQPVGSPLSLECTVEGTSNPNLYWYRQAAGRGLQLLFYSVGIGQISSEVPQNLSASRPQDRQFILSSKKLLLSDSGFYLCAWTDRGTDQPQHFGDGTRLSIL.

With respect to this clone: Read coverage stops 3 residues before the CDR3 terminus; the germline J gene supplies the remainder. The rearrangement uses TRBV19 and TRBJ1-5, with a weak D call TRBD1 (5 bases). The CDR3 contains 15 residues. V dropped 8 bases and J dropped 1 base, with 15 bases sitting between them. Looked up from germline, CDR1 is LNHDA and CDR2 is SQIVND (reference sequence). CDR3 DNA (partial): TGTGCCAGTTGGGACCGTGGGGGGAGCAATCAGCCC. It yields the protein CASWDRGGSNQP. The whole CDR3 reads CASWDRGGSNQPQHF.

Remarks on this clone: The read halts 3 residues ahead of the CDR3 end, with the missing end drawn from the germline J gene. Other DNA sequences in this specimen translate into the identical CDR3. The chain links TRBV7-9 to TRBJ1-2, with D unresolved. The CDR3 is made up of 12 amino acids. Germline lookup yields CDR1 SEHNR and CDR2 FQNEAQ (reference sequence). Incomplete CDR3 DNA: TGTGCCAGCAGCTTAGGTCCCTACGAC. The encoded protein is CASSLGPYD. The whole CDR3 region reads CASSLGPYDYTF.

A note on this clone: The read is 3 residues too short to cover the CDR3 end, so that end is filled in from the germline J gene. V and J are TRBV2 and TRBJ1-1, with D tentatively TRBD1 (5 bases). The V end was cut by 3 bases, the J end by 6 bases, with 17 bases between. The CDR3 covers 15 residues. CDR1 and CDR2 from the germline V gene are SNHLY and FYNNEI. The covered CDR3 bases are TGTGCCAGCAGTGAGTTAGGAGGGGCAGGAGCTGAA. Translated: CASSELGGAGAE. The full-length CDR3 reads as CASSELGGAGAEAFF.

On this clone: The read ends 3 residues before the CDR3 terminus; that terminus is restored from the germline J gene. The V and J genes are TRBV7-3 and TRBJ2-1, with 9 positions matching TRBD1. The CDR3 runs 15 residues. V shed 6 bases, J shed 4 bases, and the junction held 7 bases outside the gene matches. Germline V lookup: CDR1 SGHTA, CDR2 FQGTGA. CDR3 residues: CASSYSGQGYNEQFF. The part of the CDR3 DNA that was read is TGTGCCAGCAGTTACTCGGGACAGGGATACAATGAG. The whole variable domain, remainder taken from reference TRBV7-3 and TRBJ2-1, is GAGVSQTPSNKVTEKGKYVELRCDPISGHTALYWYRQSLGQGPEFLIYFQGTGAADDSGLPNDRFFAVRPEGSVSTLKIQRTERGDSAVYLCASSYSGQGYNEQFFGPGTRLTVL.

To note about this clone: The read halts 3 residues ahead of the CDR3 end, with the missing end drawn from the germline J gene. The chain has TRBV7-9 and TRBJ2-4; 9 bases align to TRBD1. Per the germline V gene, CDR1 is SEHNR and CDR2 is FQNEAQ (reference sequence). This CDR3 has 15 residues. CDR3 region: CASSTGQGYTYGQYF. CDR3 bases read: TGTGCCAGCAGCACCGGACAGGGGTATACCTATGGT.